This T cell receptor beta chain was identified during a study of radiotherapy plus CTLA-4 blockade in lung cancer. V lost 5 bases, J lost 7 bases, and 14 bases lay in between. The CDR3 loop spans 13 amino acids. In germline, CDR1 is SGHTA, CDR2 FQGTGA. Clones were read by immunoSEQ multiplex PCR, and TCRdb kept only the in-frame ones, dropping some. The sample lists 30,000 to 45,000 clones, over 60% occurring once. The chain joins TRBV7-3 to TRBJ1-2, with D uncertain. This receptor was identified in a human donor with non-small cell lung cancer who had stable disease on radiotherapy plus ipilimumab. Sample: peripheral blood, taken from a patient treated with radiotherapy plus ipilimumab. The CDR3 spells CASSPAGLSGYTF. CDR3 DNA sequence: TGTGCCAGCAGCCCCGCCGGACTGTCTGGCTACACCTTC.